This T cell receptor (beta chain) appears in the sequencing data of a study of cytomegalovirus exposure and HLA in healthy donors. Study context: Early release data held 75 million to 90 million unique TCRs from HLA-typed donors. The Caucasian-associated ancestry cluster held over 80% of around 380 genotyped donors.

PCR was performed using 60 Vbeta and 13 Jbeta primers. Measured with immunoSEQ multiplex PCR; TCRdb has only the in-frame clones, and not every one. The table includes under 200,000 clones, more than 80% detected once. CDR1 and CDR2 from the germline V gene are SEHNR and FQNEAQ (reference sequence). This CDR3 is 14 amino acids long. Deletions cut 4 bases from V and 3 bases from J, with 12 bases between. Study-wide findings and caveats: Confirmation was obtained in vitro that a few CMV-associated chains are specific for CMV antigens. The majority of TCR sequences were rare, yet some public TCRs appeared in many donors.

Comments on this clone: Its antigen is not known.

The rearrangement joins TRBV7-9 to TRBJ2-5, with D perhaps TRBD2 (7 bases). This TCR was sampled from a woman in her late teens or twenties in good health and CMV-seronegative. Material: PBMCs. The CDR3 is CASSYAGAKETQYF. CDR3 DNA: TGTGCCAGCAGCTACGCGGGGGCTAAAGAGACCCAGTACTTC.